This is a list of T cell receptor beta chains from one sample in a study of T cells in narcolepsy. The data were produced by immunoSEQ multiplex PCR, yet TCRdb's version contains in-frame clones alone and is incomplete. Of 7,000 to 10,000 clones listed, about 56% are singletons. Input material: CD45RA- memory CD8+ T cells from PBMCs. These receptors were collected from a human donor with narcolepsy. CDR3s include the opening cysteine and the closing phenylalanine or tryptophan. D genes are given only for firm matches. Clone size is given for some rows only: seen once, a few or many times, or a class if the clone is expanded.

clone_size: .
j_call: TRBJ1-2
v_call: TRBV4-1
d_call: TRBD1
cdr3_aa: CASSQGSTGDGYTF
cdr3_nt: TGCGCCAGCAGCCAAGGGTCGACAGGGGATGGCTACACCTTC

clone_size: .
j_call: TRBJ2-7
v_call: TRBV11-2
d_call: .
cdr3_aa: CASSTVGDEQYF
cdr3_nt: TGTGCCAGCAGTACGGTCGGGGACGAGCAGTACTTC

clone_size: .
j_call: TRBJ2-7
v_call: TRBV9
d_call: .
cdr3_aa: CASSPGTSTYEQYF
cdr3_nt: TGTGCCAGCAGCCCCGGGACGTCTACCTACGAGCAGTACTTC

clone_size: .
j_call: TRBJ2-1
v_call: TRBV16
d_call: .
cdr3_aa: CASSPPPSARGYNEQFF
cdr3_nt: TGTGCCAGCAGCCCCCCCCCGTCTGCGCGGGGCTACAATGAGCAGTTCTTC

clone_size: .
j_call: TRBJ2-7
v_call: TRBV4-3
d_call: TRBD1
cdr3_aa: CASSLGTGHHEQYF
cdr3_nt: TGCGCCAGCAGCCTCGGGACAGGGCACCACGAGCAGTACTTC

clone_size: .
j_call: TRBJ2-7
v_call: TRBV6-1
d_call: .
cdr3_aa: CASSEEDTRTTYEQYF
cdr3_nt: TGTGCCAGCAGTGAAGAAGACACCCGAACGACCTACGAGCAGTACTTC

clone_size: .
j_call: TRBJ2-1
v_call: TRBV2
d_call: .
cdr3_aa: CASNPEGSTYNEQFF
cdr3_nt: TGTGCCAGCAACCCTGAGGGGAGTACCTACAATGAGCAGTTCTTC

clone_size: few
j_call: TRBJ2-2
v_call: TRBV9
d_call: .
cdr3_aa: CASSVDGAGELFF
cdr3_nt: TGTGCCAGCAGCGTAGATGGGGCCGGGGAGCTGTTTTTT

clone_size: medium-sized
j_call: TRBJ2-7
v_call: TRBV4-2
d_call: .
cdr3_aa: CASSQVPQGPYEQYF
cdr3_nt: TGTGCCAGCAGCCAAGTCCCACAGGGTCCCTACGAGCAGTACTTC

clone_size: .
j_call: TRBJ2-4
v_call: TRBV5-4
d_call: .
cdr3_aa: CASSLAGDRDAKNIQYF
cdr3_nt: TGTGCCAGCAGCTTGGCCGGGGACCGGGACGCCAAAAACATTCAGTACTTC

clone_size: .
j_call: TRBJ1-1
v_call: TRBV28
d_call: .
cdr3_aa: CAGGRNTEAFF
cdr3_nt: TGTGCTGGCGGGAGGAACACTGAAGCTTTCTTT

clone_size: .
j_call: TRBJ2-7
v_call: TRBV6-6
d_call: .
cdr3_aa: CASSRGGQLYEQYF
cdr3_nt: TGTGCCAGCAGCCGGGGCGGACAGCTTTACGAGCAGTACTTC

clone_size: .
j_call: TRBJ1-2
v_call: TRBV6-5
d_call: TRBD1
cdr3_aa: CASSYRDRVYYGYTF
cdr3_nt: TGTGCCAGCAGTTACCGGGACAGGGTATACTATGGCTACACCTTC

clone_size: .
j_call: TRBJ2-5
v_call: TRBV11-2
d_call: TRBD2
cdr3_aa: CASSPGGGQETQYF
cdr3_nt: TGTGCCAGCAGCCCTGGGGGGGGCCAAGAGACCCAGTACTTC

clone_size: .
j_call: TRBJ1-6
v_call: TRBV11-1
d_call: .
cdr3_aa: CASSSGTGNASPLHF
cdr3_nt: TGTGCCAGCAGCTCCGGCACAGGGAACGCTTCACCCCTCCACTTT

clone_size: .
j_call: TRBJ1-5
v_call: TRBV6-1
d_call: .
cdr3_aa: CASVGSNQPQHF
cdr3_nt: TGTGCCAGCGTGGGTAGCAATCAGCCCCAGCATTTT

clone_size: .
j_call: TRBJ1-5
v_call: TRBV6-5
d_call: .
cdr3_aa: CASSYSSNQPQHF
cdr3_nt: TGTGCCAGCAGTTACTCAAGCAATCAGCCCCAGCATTTT

clone_size: .
j_call: TRBJ2-7
v_call: TRBV7-2
d_call: TRBD2
cdr3_aa: CASATGGGGYEQYF
cdr3_nt: TGTGCCAGCGCCACCGGCGGGGGAGGCTACGAGCAGTACTTC

clone_size: few
j_call: TRBJ2-7
v_call: TRBV7-2
d_call: TRBD2
cdr3_aa: CASSVGTSAPEQYF
cdr3_nt: TGTGCCAGCAGCGTCGGGACTAGCGCGCCCGAGCAGTACTTC

clone_size: .
j_call: TRBJ2-1
v_call: TRBV7-3
d_call: .
cdr3_aa: CASSLVHRNEQFF
cdr3_nt: TGTGCCAGCAGCTTAGTACACAGAAATGAGCAGTTCTTC

clone_size: .
j_call: TRBJ2-1
v_call: TRBV5-6
d_call: TRBD1
cdr3_aa: CASSAPGQDYYNEQFF
cdr3_nt: TGTGCCAGCAGTGCACCGGGACAGGACTATTACAATGAGCAGTTCTTC

clone_size: .
j_call: TRBJ2-3
v_call: TRBV6-4
d_call: TRBD2
cdr3_aa: CASSDSSGGTDTQYF
cdr3_nt: TGTGCCAGCAGTGACTCTAGCGGGGGCACAGATACGCAGTATTTT

clone_size: .
j_call: TRBJ2-7
v_call: TRBV2
d_call: .
cdr3_aa: CASSASEQYF
cdr3_nt: TGTGCCAGCAGTGCCTCCGAGCAGTACTTC

clone_size: .
j_call: TRBJ2-3
v_call: TRBV6-4
d_call: TRBD2
cdr3_aa: CASSRSASGDTDTQYF
cdr3_nt: TGTGCCAGCAGTAGGAGCGCTAGCGGGGACACAGATACGCAGTATTTT

clone_size: few
j_call: TRBJ2-5
v_call: TRBV9
d_call: TRBD2
cdr3_aa: CASSVISGGTQETQYF
cdr3_nt: TGTGCCAGCAGCGTAATAAGCGGGGGGACCCAAGAGACCCAGTACTTC

clone_size: .
j_call: TRBJ2-3
v_call: TRBV28
d_call: TRBD2
cdr3_aa: CASSSPSGVAVGDTQYF
cdr3_nt: TGTGCCAGCAGTTCCCCCAGCGGGGTAGCCGTGGGAGATACGCAGTATTTT

clone_size: .
j_call: TRBJ2-7
v_call: TRBV4-3
d_call: .
cdr3_aa: CASSPYGGAYEQYF
cdr3_nt: TGCGCCAGCAGCCCCTATGGGGGGGCTTACGAGCAGTACTTC

clone_size: .
j_call: TRBJ2-7
v_call: TRBV5-6
d_call: TRBD2
cdr3_aa: CASSPSGGAYEQYF
cdr3_nt: TGTGCCAGCAGCCCAAGCGGGGGGGCCTACGAGCAGTACTTC

clone_size: .
j_call: TRBJ1-2
v_call: TRBV5-8
d_call: .
cdr3_aa: CASSSPPVGGAGGYTF
cdr3_nt: TGTGCCAGCAGCTCCCCGCCGGTTGGCGGGGCGGGAGGCTACACCTTC

clone_size: .
j_call: TRBJ2-3
v_call: TRBV11-2
d_call: TRBD2
cdr3_aa: CASHEGPLAGSTDTQYF
cdr3_nt: TGTGCCAGCCACGAGGGCCCGCTAGCGGGGAGCACAGATACGCAGTATTTT

clone_size: once
j_call: TRBJ2-3
v_call: TRBV4-2
d_call: .
cdr3_aa: CASSQDSGTDTQYF
cdr3_nt: TGTGCCAGCAGCCAAGATTCGGGGACAGATACGCAGTATTTT

clone_size: .
j_call: TRBJ1-1
v_call: TRBV7-9
d_call: .
cdr3_aa: CASSQPNVRTEAFF
cdr3_nt: TGCGCCAGCAGCCAACCAAACGTGAGGACTGAAGCTTTCTTT

clone_size: .
j_call: TRBJ2-2
v_call: TRBV27
d_call: .
cdr3_aa: CASSETGELFF
cdr3_nt: TGTGCCAGCAGTGAGACCGGGGAGCTGTTTTTT

clone_size: .
j_call: TRBJ2-3
v_call: TRBV9
d_call: TRBD1
cdr3_aa: CASNLRDRVDTQYF
cdr3_nt: TGTGCCAGCAACCTCCGGGACAGGGTAGATACGCAGTATTTT

clone_size: .
j_call: TRBJ1-1
v_call: TRBV5-4
d_call: .
cdr3_aa: CASSFGPEAFF
cdr3_nt: TGTGCCAGCAGCTTTGGGCCTGAAGCTTTCTTT

clone_size: few
j_call: TRBJ1-2
v_call: TRBV27
d_call: TRBD1
cdr3_aa: CASSPLLADRVWHGYTF
cdr3_nt: TGTGCCAGCAGCCCCCTTTTAGCCGACAGGGTATGGCACGGCTACACCTTC

clone_size: .
j_call: TRBJ2-7
v_call: TRBV7-9
d_call: .
cdr3_aa: CASSLGVAPYEQYF
cdr3_nt: TGTGCCAGCAGCTTAGGGGTGGCCCCCTACGAGCAGTACTTC

clone_size: .
j_call: TRBJ2-3
v_call: TRBV6-4
d_call: TRBD1
cdr3_aa: CAGSDRGGTDTQYF
cdr3_nt: TGTGCCGGCAGTGACAGGGGGGGCACAGATACGCAGTATTTT

clone_size: .
j_call: TRBJ1-5
v_call: TRBV27
d_call: .
cdr3_aa: CASSLSSYQPQHF
cdr3_nt: TGTGCCAGCAGTTTAAGCAGTTATCAGCCCCAGCATTTT

clone_size: .
j_call: TRBJ1-2
v_call: TRBV4-1
d_call: TRBD1
cdr3_aa: CASSQTLRQGRYYYGYTF
cdr3_nt: TGCGCCAGCAGCCAGACGCTTAGACAGGGCCGGTATTACTATGGCTACACCTTC

clone_size: few
j_call: TRBJ1-5
v_call: TRBV28
d_call: .
cdr3_aa: CASSLLPGGQPQHF
cdr3_nt: TGTGCCAGCAGTTTACTTCCTGGAGGCCAGCCCCAGCATTTT

clone_size: .
j_call: TRBJ1-6
v_call: TRBV25-1
d_call: .
cdr3_aa: CASSRAGNANSPLHF
cdr3_nt: TGTGCCAGCAGCCGAGCCGGGAACGCAAATTCACCCCTCCACTTT

clone_size: few
j_call: TRBJ2-1
v_call: TRBV2
d_call: .
cdr3_aa: CASSEGPQSYNEQFF
cdr3_nt: TGTGCCAGCAGTGAAGGACCTCAGTCCTACAATGAGCAGTTCTTC

clone_size: .
j_call: TRBJ2-5
v_call: TRBV6-6
d_call: .
cdr3_aa: CASSLLEGARETQYF
cdr3_nt: TGTGCCAGCAGTTTGTTGGAGGGGGCACGGGAGACCCAGTACTTC

clone_size: .
j_call: TRBJ1-2
v_call: TRBV6-1
d_call: .
cdr3_aa: CASTPGIFYYGYTF
cdr3_nt: TGTGCCAGCACCCCAGGGATTTTTTACTATGGCTACACCTTC